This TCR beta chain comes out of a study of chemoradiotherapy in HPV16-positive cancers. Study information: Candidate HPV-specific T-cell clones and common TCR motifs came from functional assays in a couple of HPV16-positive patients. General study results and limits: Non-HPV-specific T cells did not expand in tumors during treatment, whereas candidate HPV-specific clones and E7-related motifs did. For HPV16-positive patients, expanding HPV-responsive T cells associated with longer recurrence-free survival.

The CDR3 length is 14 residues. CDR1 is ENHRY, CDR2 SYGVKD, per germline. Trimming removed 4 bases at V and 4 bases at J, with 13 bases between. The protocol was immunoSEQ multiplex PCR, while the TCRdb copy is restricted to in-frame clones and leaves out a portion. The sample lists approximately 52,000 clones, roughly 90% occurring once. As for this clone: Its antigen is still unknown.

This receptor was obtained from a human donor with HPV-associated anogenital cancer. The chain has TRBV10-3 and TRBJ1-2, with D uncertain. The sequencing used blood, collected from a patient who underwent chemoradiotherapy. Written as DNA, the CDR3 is TGTGCCATCAGTGCCTCACGAAACGGCTATGGCTACACCTTC. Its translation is CAISASRNGYGYTF.